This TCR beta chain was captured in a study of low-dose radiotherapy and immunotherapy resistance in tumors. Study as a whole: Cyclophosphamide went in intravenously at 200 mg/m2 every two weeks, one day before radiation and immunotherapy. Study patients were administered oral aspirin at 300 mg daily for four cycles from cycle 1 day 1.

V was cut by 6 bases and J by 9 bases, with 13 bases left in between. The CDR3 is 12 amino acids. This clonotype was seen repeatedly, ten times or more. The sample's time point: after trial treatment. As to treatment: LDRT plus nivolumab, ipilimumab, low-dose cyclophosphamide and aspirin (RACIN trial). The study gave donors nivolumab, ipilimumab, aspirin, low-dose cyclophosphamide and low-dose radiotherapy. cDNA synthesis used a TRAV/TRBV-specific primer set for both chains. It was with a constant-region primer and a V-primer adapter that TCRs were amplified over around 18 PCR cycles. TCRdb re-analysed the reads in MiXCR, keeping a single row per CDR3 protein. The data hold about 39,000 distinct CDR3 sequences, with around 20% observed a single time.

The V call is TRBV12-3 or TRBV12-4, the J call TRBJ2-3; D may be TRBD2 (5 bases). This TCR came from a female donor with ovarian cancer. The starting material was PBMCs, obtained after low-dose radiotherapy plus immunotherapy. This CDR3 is CASSLRAGTQYF. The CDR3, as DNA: TGTGCCAGCAGCTTGAGGGCCGGGACGCAGTATTTT.